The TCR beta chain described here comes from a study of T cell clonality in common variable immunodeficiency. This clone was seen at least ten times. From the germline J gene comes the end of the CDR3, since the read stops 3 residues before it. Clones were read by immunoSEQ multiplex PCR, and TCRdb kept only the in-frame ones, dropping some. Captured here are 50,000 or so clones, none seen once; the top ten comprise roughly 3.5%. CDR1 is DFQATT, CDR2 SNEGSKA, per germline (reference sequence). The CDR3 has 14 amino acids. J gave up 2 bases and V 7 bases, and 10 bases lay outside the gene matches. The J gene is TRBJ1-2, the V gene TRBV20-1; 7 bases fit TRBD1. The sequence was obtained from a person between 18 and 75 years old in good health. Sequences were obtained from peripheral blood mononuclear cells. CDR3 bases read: TGCAGTGTCCAACGACAGGGTGTAAACTATGGC. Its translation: CSVQRQGVNYG. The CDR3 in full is CSVQRQGVNYGYTF.